The present T cell receptor (beta chain) was sequenced within a study of cytomegalovirus exposure and HLA in healthy donors. Whole-study results and caveats: The study labeled 150 to 200 TCR beta chains cytomegalovirus-associated. A later analysis associated 16,000 or so TCR beta sequences with HLA alleles at a 0.05 false discovery rate.

Points on this clone: The target antigen is unknown.

CDR3 length equals 18 residues. The germline CDR1 and CDR2 sequences are SGDLS and YYNGEE. J was trimmed by 7 bases and V by 0 bases; bases with no gene match: 11. Vbeta (60) and Jbeta (13) primers were used in the PCR. The assay was immunoSEQ multiplex PCR, and TCRdb's table has in-frame clones only and misses some. The data show some 140,000 clones, with about three quarters seen just once and 1% to 1.5% held by the top ten. The sample was PBMCs. This TCR was sampled from a woman in her forties in good health and CMV-seronegative. This sequence joins TRBV9 and TRBJ2-1; 12 nucleotides match TRBD2. The CDR3 reads CASSVARSTSGGSNEQFF. CDR3 DNA sequence: TGTGCCAGCAGCGTAGCCCGATCCACTAGCGGGGGGAGTAATGAGCAGTTCTTC.